This T cell receptor beta chain is from a study of T cell responses to AZD1222 COVID-19 vaccine. Study observations and caveats: Unmutated variant regions are reportedly the target of nearly half of TCRs that are spike-specific. Regions 160-218 and 743-854 dominated among vaccine-associated CD4 TCRs spanning spike.

As regards this clone: Its antigen remains unknown.

Sequenced by immunoSEQ multiplex PCR; TCRdb stores in-frame clones only, minus some. The table records under 300,000 clones, 85% to 95% of them present only once. The receptor's source is an adult in good health. The sample here was peripheral blood, taken on day 0 of AZD1222 vaccination.

DNA of the CDR3: TGTGCCATCAGTGAGACAAAGGGACAGGGGTTGTACGAGCAGTACTTC. Translating gives CAISETKGQGLYEQYF. V and J are TRBV10-3 and TRBJ2-7; 10 positions match TRBD1. This CDR3 is 16 amino acids long. Germline values: CDR1 ENHRY, CDR2 SYGVKD. J gave up 4 bases and V 2 bases, and 8 bases lay outside the gene matches.